What follows describes a single TCR beta chain. The antigen is undetermined. CDR3 length: 16 residues. Trimming at V came to 3 bases and at J to 1 base, leaving 5 bases not matched to a gene. This sample is drawn from a study of naive and memory T cell subsets. An oligonucleotide containing a UMI was ligated to the 3' end of TCR cDNA. Cells were not sorted; total RNA input targeted roughly 1 to 1000 ng. Whole-study results and caveats: Potentially, T cell activation and differentiation skew this RNA-based measurement.

Amplification of ligated cDNA took four PCR rounds with SP2 and nested alpha and beta constant primers. Alpha and beta constant region primers primed reverse transcription for blood and skin samples. MiXCR, applied by TCRdb to the 5' RACE reads, yields one record per CDR3 protein. The repertoire consists of 50,000 or so distinct CDR3 sequences, with approximately 6.6% occurring once and the leading ten covering roughly a tenth. The TCR was taken from a male donor in good health. V gene TRBV12-3 or TRBV12-4 combines with J gene TRBJ2-5, with TRBD1 matching over 10 bases. The CDR3 DNA is TGTGCCAGCAGTTTGAGACAGGGGGCCTCCCAAGAGACCCAGTACTTC. Translating gives CASSLRQGASQETQYF.